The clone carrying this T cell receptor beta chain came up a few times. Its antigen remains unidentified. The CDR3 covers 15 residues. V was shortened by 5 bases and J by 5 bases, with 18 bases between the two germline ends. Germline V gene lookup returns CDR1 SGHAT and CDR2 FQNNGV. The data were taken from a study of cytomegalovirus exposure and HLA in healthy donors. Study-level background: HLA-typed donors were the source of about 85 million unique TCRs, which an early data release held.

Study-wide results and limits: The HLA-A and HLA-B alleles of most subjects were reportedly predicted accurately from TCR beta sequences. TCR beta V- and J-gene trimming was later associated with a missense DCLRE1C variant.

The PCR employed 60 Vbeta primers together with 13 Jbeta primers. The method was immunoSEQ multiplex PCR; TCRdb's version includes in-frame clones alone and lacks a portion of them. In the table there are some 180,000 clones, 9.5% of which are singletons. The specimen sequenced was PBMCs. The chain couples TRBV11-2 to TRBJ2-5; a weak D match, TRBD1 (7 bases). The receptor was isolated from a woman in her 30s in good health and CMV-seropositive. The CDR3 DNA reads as TGTGCCAGCAGCCGCTCCAGGGGGGTAGGCGAGACCCAGTACTTC. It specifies CASSRSRGVGETQYF.